This T cell receptor (beta chain) is from a study of regulatory T cells in long-lasting Graves disease. The study, taken as a whole, reports: Lower TCR diversity characterized persistent Graves' patients relative to newly diagnosed patients. Thyroid tissue was not studied; only peripheral blood was.

This clonotype was detected only a few times. Its antigen is unidentified. Time point given: persistent/refractory GD, antithyroid drugs over 5 years with positive TRAb. RNA from PBMCs was the source of the TCR library. Trimming took 5 bases from V and 4 from J; bases not matched to a gene: 3. CDR1 LNHDA and CDR2 SQIVND come from the germline V gene (reference sequence). The CDR3 is made up of 13 amino acids. Both iRepertoire HTBI primers and Arm-PCR of CDR3 regions were used to build the TCR beta libraries. Each CDR3 protein is one row after TCRdb ran MiXCR on the multiplex PCR reads. Of fewer than 450,000 distinct CDR3 sequences in the sample, around 24% were seen once.

This specimen consisted of peripheral blood mononuclear cells (PBMCs), obtained when the disease was refractory, from a patient treated with antithyroid drugs. The chain carries TRBV19 and TRBJ2-5; 8 bases match TRBD1. This TCR came from a female donor with Graves disease. DNA for the CDR3: TGTGCCAGTAGTTATACAGGGGGAGAGACCCAGTACTTC. Protein product: CASSYTGGETQYF.